A selection of T cell receptor beta chains follows, all from one sample in a study of T cell repertoires in cytomegalovirus infection. MiXCR, run by TCRdb on the reads, gives a single entry per CDR3 protein. Of about 450,000 distinct CDR3 sequences in the sample, about 33% were seen once. What was sequenced was PBMCs. The receptor source for this set is a human donor in good health (CMV status not recorded). Some clones in this sample may be carry-over from other donors' samples. Each CDR3 is given with its conserved first and last residue. The D gene is left open where the match is weak. Clone size is stated in some rows and not others, as once, few, many or a class when expanded.

j_call	v_call	clone_size	d_call	cdr3_nt	cdr3_aa
TRBJ1-6	TRBV4-1	NA	NA	TGCGCCAGCAGCCAAGACGAGGGGTATAATTCACCCCTCCACTTT	CASSQDEGYNSPLHF
TRBJ2-7	TRBV18	NA	NA	TGTGCCAGCTCACCAACTACAGGGCGGGTCCCCTACGAGCAGTACTTC	CASSPTTGRVPYEQYF
TRBJ1-6	TRBV5-6	few	NA	TGTGCCAGCAGCTTGGGTCAGGCCGGGCGTTATAATTCACCCCTCCACTTT	CASSLGQAGRYNSPLHF
TRBJ1-4	TRBV18	few	NA	TGTGCCAGCTCACCACTGGCAGGGGACGAAAAACTGTTTTTT	CASSPLAGDEKLFF
TRBJ2-5	TRBV5-1	NA	NA	TGCGACAGCAGCCTCCCAATGGTTGTCCATTATTTC	CDSSLPMVVHYF
TRBJ1-4	TRBV15	NA	NA	TGTGCCACCACGGGGACACCTTCCCCAAAAAGTGAAAAACTGTTTTTT	CATTGTPSPKSEKLFF
TRBJ1-5	TRBV27	few	TRBD1	TGTGCCAGCAGTTTAGGGACAGGGTTCGGTCAGCCCCAGCATTTT	CASSLGTGFGQPQHF
TRBJ2-1	TRBV20-1	NA	TRBD2	TGCAGTGCCTTACTCCCTCCGGGACTAGATCCTGAGCAGTTCTTC	CSALLPPGLDPEQFF
TRBJ1-1	TRBV27	few	TRBD1	TGTGCCAGCAGTAAACCGGGACAGACAGCTTTCTTT	CASSKPGQTAFF
TRBJ2-7	TRBV4-1	NA	TRBD1	TGCGCCAGCAGATTCGGGACAGGGAGTTCCTACGAGCAGTACTTC	CASRFGTGSSYEQYF
TRBJ1-1	TRBV6-8	NA	TRBD1	TGTGCCAGCAGTTACGAAGGGGGCTCTGAAGCTTTCTTT	CASSYEGGSEAFF
TRBJ2-7	TRBV11-2	NA	NA	TGTGCCAGCAGCCCCATCGCGGGGGCCCACGAGCAGTACTTC	CASSPIAGAHEQYF
TRBJ2-2	TRBV4-1	NA	NA	TGCGCCAGCAGCCAAGACCAAAGGCAGGCCAGGGCCGGGGAGCTGTTTTTT	CASSQDQRQARAGELFF
TRBJ1-3	TRBV27	once	NA	TGTGCCAGCAGTGTAACGGGACACATCTCTGGAAACACCATATATTTT	CASSVTGHISGNTIYF
TRBJ1-2	TRBV27	NA	TRBD1	TGTGCCAGACCCGGGACAGGAGGAGGCTACACCTTC	CARPGTGGGYTF
TRBJ1-1	TRBV19	NA	TRBD1	TGTGCCAGTAGTAGGGGACAGGGGAACAAAATGAACACTGAAGCTTTCTTT	CASSRGQGNKMNTEAFF
TRBJ1-6	TRBV19	NA	NA	TGTGCCAGTAGCTCCCGGGGGCCCGGGGATTCACCCCTCCACTTT	CASSSRGPGDSPLHF
TRBJ2-5	TRBV29-1	NA	NA	TGCAGCGTTGCAAGGGTCAACCAAGAGACCCAGTACTTC	CSVARVNQETQYF
TRBJ2-7	TRBV27	many	TRBD1	TGTGCCAGCAGACCTACAGGGGGCAATTCCTACGAGCAGTACTTC	CASRPTGGNSYEQYF
TRBJ1-6	TRBV7-9	NA	TRBD1	TGTGCCAGCAGCTTAGGAACCGGGACAGGGGGTCAATCACCCCTCCACTTT	CASSLGTGTGGQSPLHF
TRBJ1-1	TRBV12-3/TRBV12-4	many	NA	TGTGCCAGCAGTCCCGGGACAGAAGCTTTCTTT	CASSPGTEAFF
TRBJ2-5	TRBV9	NA	NA	TGTGCCAGCAGCCCGGAGAGGGTTCAGGGAGAGACCCAGTACTTC	CASSPERVQGETQYF
TRBJ1-1	TRBV2	NA	TRBD1	TGTGCCAGCAGACGCCGGGGACAGTCGAACACTGAAGCTTTCTTT	CASRRRGQSNTEAFF
TRBJ1-3	TRBV7-8	NA	NA	TGTGCCAGCAGCTCCCCCACAGGGAAGGACACCATATATTTT	CASSSPTGKDTIYF
TRBJ1-1	TRBV2	NA	NA	TGTGCCAGCAGGATTGGGGTGAACACTGAAGCTTTCTTT	CASRIGVNTEAFF
TRBJ1-1	TRBV15	NA	NA	TGTGCCACCAGCAGAGGGGGGGACCTCACTGAAGCTTTCTTT	CATSRGGDLTEAFF
TRBJ1-1	TRBV12-3/TRBV12-4	few	NA	TGTGCCAGCGGCCCACGGGCGGTGATGAACACTGAAGCTTTCTTT	CASGPRAVMNTEAFF
TRBJ2-3	TRBV7-6	few	NA	TGTGCCAGCAGCCTCGCCGGGACCCCCCAGAGGAAGCAGTATTTT	CASSLAGTPQRKQYF
TRBJ2-1	TRBV7-8	NA	NA	TGTGCCAGCACCCGTTGGGGGTACAATGAGCAGTTCTTC	CASTRWGYNEQFF
TRBJ1-1	TRBV7-2	many	NA	TGTGCCAGCAGCGCCAAACCCTGGCCGAACACTGAAGCTTTCTTT	CASSAKPWPNTEAFF
TRBJ1-2	TRBV20-1	NA	NA	TGCAGTGCTAGGGGACCTTCCTATGGCTACACCTTC	CSARGPSYGYTF
TRBJ1-5	TRBV28	NA	TRBD1	TGTGCCAGCAGCCAAAGATCTCTCCGGGACAGGGGACTCAATCAGCCCCAGCATTTT	CASSQRSLRDRGLNQPQHF
TRBJ1-1	TRBV20-1	NA	TRBD1	TGCAGTGCTACGTCCGGGACAGGGGGTTTCTCGACCACTGAAGCTTTCTTT	CSATSGTGGFSTTEAFF
TRBJ1-5	TRBV4-1	few	NA	TGCGCCAGCAGCCAAGAATCATCCCGCCGGGATCAGCCCCAGCATTTT	CASSQESSRRDQPQHF
TRBJ1-2	TRBV7-3	few	NA	TGTGCCAGCAGCCTATATCAGCCTCCGACAACCTATGGCTACACCTTC	CASSLYQPPTTYGYTF
TRBJ2-1	TRBV4-1	NA	TRBD2	TGCGCCAGCAGCCAAGCACTAGCGGGTCACAATGAGCAGTTCTTC	CASSQALAGHNEQFF
TRBJ1-4	TRBV28	NA	NA	TGTGCCAGAGGGTGGGCGATCGAGGAAAAAATGTTTTTT	CARGWAIEEKMFF
TRBJ1-1	TRBV7-6	many	NA	TGTGCCAGCAGCCCCCCAGGGAGAGGAATTGCCGACACTGAAGCTTTCTTT	CASSPPGRGIADTEAFF
TRBJ2-5	TRBV19	NA	NA	TGTGCCAGTAGCCTCCTCCCTGGGGCAGAAGAGACCCAGTACTTC	CASSLLPGAEETQYF
TRBJ1-5	TRBV7-9	many	NA	TGTGCCAGCAGCTTGGACAGTCTCAATCAGCCCCAGCATTTT	CASSLDSLNQPQHF
TRBJ2-6	TRBV12-3/TRBV12-4	many	NA	TGTGCCAGCAGTTCTGGCGCCAACGTCCTGACTTTC	CASSSGANVLTF
TRBJ2-3	TRBV6-5	few	TRBD2	TGTGCCACCAACTTAAGGGTAGCGGGGGCCCAACCACTCACAGATACGCAGTATTTT	CATNLRVAGAQPLTDTQYF
TRBJ1-4	TRBV5-4	NA	TRBD1	TGTGCCAGCAGCGTCCGACAGGGCCATGAAAAACTGTTTTTT	CASSVRQGHEKLFF
TRBJ2-7	TRBV19	few	TRBD1	TGTGCCAGTAGGAGCCTGACAGGGGTCTACGAGCAGTACTTC	CASRSLTGVYEQYF
TRBJ2-7	TRBV5-5	NA	NA	TGTGCCAGCAGCTCCCCAGGTAACTACGAGCAGTACTTC	CASSSPGNYEQYF
TRBJ2-1	TRBV10-3	NA	TRBD2	TGTGCCATCTGCCTAGCGGGGGGGCATGAGCAGTTCTTC	CAICLAGGHEQFF
TRBJ1-1	TRBV14	few	TRBD1	TGTGCCAGCAGCACTGGACAGGGAAGAACTGAAGCTTTCTTT	CASSTGQGRTEAFF
TRBJ1-5	TRBV2	few	NA	TGTGCCAGCAGTCCAGAGACGGGGTGGGGGCAGCCCCAGCATTTT	CASSPETGWGQPQHF
TRBJ1-2	TRBV2	NA	TRBD1	TGTGCCAGCAGTCCGGGGAGGACAGGGAACCCATATGGCTACACCTTC	CASSPGRTGNPYGYTF
TRBJ1-1	TRBV7-2	many	TRBD1	TGTGCCAGCAGCTTAAACAGCGGGACAGGGGCCGAAGCTTTCTTT	CASSLNSGTGAEAFF
TRBJ1-2	TRBV19	many	TRBD1	TGTGCGGCCGGACAGGGATATGGCTACACCTTC	CAAGQGYGYTF
TRBJ2-1	TRBV9	NA	TRBD1	TGTGCCAGCAGCCCGCGGACAGGGGGCAGAGCGAATGAGCAGTTATTC	CASSPRTGGRANEQLF
TRBJ1-5	TRBV7-9	many	TRBD1	TGTGCCAGCAGCTTAGGCCAGGGGGCTTGGCAGCCCCAGCATTTT	CASSLGQGAWQPQHF
TRBJ2-2	TRBV4-1	few	TRBD1	TGCGCCAGCAGCCAAACTGGACCGACAGGGATTAACACCGGGGAGCTGTTTTTT	CASSQTGPTGINTGELFF
TRBJ2-3	TRBV7-8	many	NA	TGTGCCAGCAGCCTCGACGGGGTTCGCACAGATACGCAGTATTTT	CASSLDGVRTDTQYF
TRBJ2-5	TRBV7-6	NA	TRBD2	TGTGCCAGCAGCCGAAGCGGGGGGGCCCTAGAGCCCCAGTACTTC	CASSRSGGALEPQYF
TRBJ1-5	TRBV12-3/TRBV12-4	few	NA	TGTGCCAGCAGTTTAGGCAGTCTTAGCAATCAGCCCCAGCATTTT	CASSLGSLSNQPQHF